The 25 T cell receptor beta chains listed next were all sequenced from one sample in a study of blood T cell repertoires in COVID-19. Assay used: immunoSEQ multiplex PCR; TCRdb lists only in-frame clones, some missing. This sample has around 390,000 clones, with around nine tenths found just once. Material: PBMCs or T cells enriched from blood (not recorded which). Source of these receptors: a woman aged 45-60 years who had recovered from COVID-19.

This chain links TRBV11-2 with TRBJ1-1; TRBD1 aligns across 9 bases. The CDR3 loop spans 15 amino acids. The J segment lost 3 bases and the V segment lost 3 bases, leaving 5 bases of the junction unmatched. The V gene's germline CDR1 is SGHAT and CDR2 FQNNGV. CDR3 nucleotides: TGTGCCAGCAGCTTCTCGGGGACAGGGCACACTGAAGCTTTCTTT. Protein: CASSFSGTGHTEAFF.

The chain recombines TRBV20-1 with TRBJ2-5, with D perhaps TRBD1 (6 bases). Trimming took 3 bases from V and 5 from J, leaving 10 bases between them. The germline gives CDR1 DFQATT, CDR2 SNEGSKA (reference sequence). CDR3 length equals 12 residues. The chain's CDR3 is CSASNQGETQYF. In DNA, the CDR3 is TGCAGTGCTAGTAACCAGGGGGAGACCCAGTACTTC.

The chain recombines TRBV11-2 with TRBJ2-3, with 8 bases identical to TRBD2. The CDR3 has 16 amino acids. Trimming removed 1 base from V and 3 bases from J; junction bases left unmatched: 6. Germline V CDR1 and CDR2: SGHAT, FQNNGV. The CDR3 DNA sequence: TGTGCCAGCAGCTTAGGAGGTAGCGGGACGACAGATACGCAGTATTTT. It yields the protein CASSLGGSGTTDTQYF.

The chain couples TRBV19 to TRBJ2-7, with 7 bases matching TRBD1. Germline CDR1 and CDR2: LNHDA and SQIVND (reference sequence). This CDR3 region has 15 residues. Trimming at V came to 4 bases and at J to 1 base, leaving 7 bases not matched to a gene. The CDR3 DNA is TGTGCCAGTAGTACGACAGGGCCCCTATCCTACGAGCAGTACTTC. Translated: CASSTTGPLSYEQYF.

This clone occurred a few times. J is TRBJ1-2 and V is TRBV3-1 (or the pseudogene TRBV3-2); 11 bases match TRBD1. After removal of 2 bases from V and 0 bases from J, the junction contained 5 bases not matched to a gene. The CDR3 runs 17 residues. The germline gives CDR1 LGHDT, CDR2 YNNKEL (reference sequence). The CDR3: CASSQLGTGGANYGYTF. The DNA of the CDR3 is TGTGCCAGCAGCCAACTCGGGACAGGGGGAGCTAACTATGGCTACACCTTC.

This sequence joins TRBV7-2 and TRBJ2-3; D remains ambiguous. V was cut by 3 bases and J by 2 bases, with 3 bases left in between. Germline V gene sequence: CDR1 SGHTA, CDR2 FQGNSA. The CDR3 has 12 residues. In nucleotides, the CDR3 is TGTGCCAGCAGCTTTATCACAGATACGCAGTATTTT. It codes for CASSFITDTQYF. Combining the CDR3 with reference TRBV7-2 and TRBJ2-3 gives the whole variable domain GAGVSQSPSNKVTEKGKDVELRCDPISGHTALYWYRQSLGQGLEFLIYFQGNSAPDKSGLPSDRFSAERTGGSVSTLTIQRTQQEDSAVYLCASSFITDTQYFGPGTRLTVL.

The rearrangement uses TRBV7-8 and TRBJ1-6; the D gene is possibly TRBD1 (5 bases). Germline V gene data show CDR1 as SGHVS and CDR2 as FQNEAQ. CDR3 size: 17 residues. V lost 1 base and J 0 bases, leaving 10 bases between the germline ends. The CDR3 loop reads CASSLERQSSYNSPLHF. Written as DNA, the CDR3 is TGTGCCAGCAGCTTAGAGCGACAGAGCTCCTATAATTCACCCCTCCACTTT.

The gene calls are TRBV5-1 and TRBJ2-3; 7 nucleotides agree with TRBD1. Losses at the gene ends were 5 bases for V and 2 bases for J; bases not matched to a gene: 11. Per the germline V gene, CDR1 is SGHRS and CDR2 is YFSETQ. The CDR3 is made up of 16 amino acids. CDR3 DNA: TGCGCCAGCAGAAAGTATGACAGGGCCCTCACAGATACGCAGTATTTT. Translated, it gives CASRKYDRALTDTQYF.

This clone occurred once. The chain combines TRBV19 with TRBJ2-7, with TRBD2 matching over 8 bases. V lost 3 bases to trimming and J lost 6 bases; unmatched junction nucleotides: 10. CDR3 length: 15 residues. Germline V CDR1 and CDR2: LNHDA, SQIVND (reference sequence). The CDR3 DNA is TGTGCCAGTAGTATGTTAGCGGGGCGAGGGAGCGAGCAGTACTTC. The encoded protein is CASSMLAGRGSEQYF.

The chain recombines TRBV19 with TRBJ2-3; TRBD2 is a possible D gene (6 bases). Looked up from germline, CDR1 is LNHDA and CDR2 is SQIVND (reference sequence). The V gene lost 1 base and the J gene lost 8 bases, with 19 bases spanning the gap. The CDR3 covers 16 residues. Here the CDR3 DNA reads TGTGCCAGTAGTATAGTTGGCGGGGCGATTAGCAGTACGCAGTATTTT. Translating it yields CASSIVGGAISSTQYF. The complete variable domain, with remaining parts taken from reference TRBV19 and TRBJ2-3, reads DGGITQSPKYLFRKEGQNVTLSCEQNLNHDAMYWYRQDPGQGLRLIYYSQIVNDFQKGDIAEGYSVSREKKESFPLTVTSAQKNPTAFYLCASSIVGGAISSTQYFGPGTRLTVL.

V and J are TRBV10-2 and TRBJ1-3; D is unclear. This CDR3 has 15 residues. The germline V gene encodes CDR1 WSHSY and CDR2 SAAADI. Trimming took off 5 bases at V and 0 bases at J, with 11 bases between the two ends. DNA for the CDR3: TGCGCCAGCAGTCCCGCTACGGGCTCTGGAAACACCATATATTTT. It translates to CASSPATGSGNTIYF.

This clone has only a few counts. V and J are TRBV7-2 and TRBJ1-2; 8 bases match TRBD1. CDR1 and CDR2 from the germline V gene are SGHTA and FQGNSA. The CDR3 is made up of 16 amino acids. The junction had 8 bases not matched to a gene; V was cut back by 1 base and J by 4 bases. The CDR3 loop reads CASSLELTGGIYGYTF. DNA of the CDR3: TGTGCCAGCAGCTTAGAGCTTACAGGGGGAATCTATGGCTACACCTTC.

The chain uses TRBV4-3 and TRBJ1-4; D ambiguous. Trimming took off 0 bases at V and 3 bases at J, with 8 bases between the two ends. The CDR3 is 15 amino acids. The germline gives CDR1 LGHNA, CDR2 YSLEER. Written as DNA, the CDR3 is TGCGCCAGCAGCCAAGATCATCGGGCTAATGAAAAACTGTTTTTT. Translation: CASSQDHRANEKLFF.

The gene calls are TRBV7-2 and TRBJ1-5; D remains unclear. The CDR3 is 14 residues long. Per the germline V gene, CDR1 is SGHTA and CDR2 is FQGNSA. V dropped 1 base and J dropped 8 bases, with 12 bases sitting between them. The CDR3 nucleotides are TGTGCCAGCAGCTTAGAGACTAGAAGGGAGCCCCAGCATTTT. Translating it yields CASSLETRREPQHF.

V and J are TRBV7-6 and TRBJ2-5, with a tentative D call TRBD2 (7 bases). Trimming removed 6 bases at V and 8 bases at J, with 10 bases between. Germline V gives CDR1 SGHVS, CDR2 FNYEAQ. The CDR3 has 11 amino acids. CDR3 nucleotide sequence: TGTGCCAGCAGGAGGGGGGGAACCCAGTACTTC. Translating gives CASRRGGTQYF.

The chain couples TRBV29-1 to TRBJ1-2, with 9 bases identical to TRBD1. Looked up from germline, CDR1 is SQVTM and CDR2 is ANQGSEA. The CDR3 is 13 residues long. V gave up 4 bases and J gave up 8 bases; unmatched junction bases: 8. CDR3 residues: CSVARTGDWGYTF. The CDR3 nucleotides read TGCAGCGTTGCAAGGACAGGGGATTGGGGCTACACCTTC.

This sequence joins TRBV9 and TRBJ1-4; a possible D gene is TRBD1 (5 bases). The CDR3 sequence is 17 residues long. Trimming took off 2 bases at V and 0 bases at J, with 14 bases between the two ends. Germline lookup yields CDR1 SGDLS and CDR2 YYNGEE. The CDR3 spells CASSVFGGPATNEKLFF. CDR3 bases: TGTGCCAGCAGCGTCTTCGGGGGACCTGCAACTAATGAAAAACTGTTTTTT.

The chain recombines TRBV4-3 with TRBJ2-3, with 11 bases fitting TRBD2. From germline, CDR1 is LGHNA and CDR2 YSLEER. V dropped 1 base and J dropped 3; count of bases not matched to a gene: 6. The CDR3 contains 17 residues. The CDR3 reads CASSQALAGGGTDTQYF. CDR3 in DNA: TGCGCCAGCAGCCAAGCCCTAGCGGGGGGTGGTACAGATACGCAGTATTTT.

This chain connects TRBV2 to TRBJ1-1; tentatively, D is TRBD1 (6 bases). The CDR3 runs to 14 residues. Trimming left V 4 bases short and J 0 bases short, with 9 bases between. In germline, CDR1 is SNHLY, CDR2 FYNNEI. The CDR3 sequence: CASSGGQLNTEAFF. The CDR3 DNA reads as TGTGCCAGCAGTGGAGGACAGTTGAACACTGAAGCTTTCTTT. Complete variable domain (other parts from reference TRBV2 and TRBJ1-1): EPEVTQTPSHQVTQMGQEVILRCVPISNHLYFYWYRQILGQKVEFLVSFYNNEISEKSEIFDDQFSVERPDGSNFTLKIRSTKLEDSAMYFCASSGGQLNTEAFFGQGTRLTVV.

This rearrangement joins TRBV15 to TRBJ1-1; 11 nucleotides agree with TRBD1. This CDR3 comprises 16 residues. V was pared by 9 bases and J by 1 base, with 10 bases of the junction left unmatched. Per germline, CDR1 LNHNV and CDR2 YYDKDF (reference sequence). CDR3 coding DNA: TGTGCCACTACCCGGGACAGGGGGGTGAAGAACACTGAAGCTTTCTTT. Protein: CATTRDRGVKNTEAFF.

This sequence joins TRBV2 and TRBJ2-7, with D tentatively TRBD1 (5 bases). The CDR3 contains 11 residues. V lost 6 bases, J lost 4 bases, and 7 bases lay in between. Germline lookup yields CDR1 SNHLY and CDR2 FYNNEI. For the CDR3, the DNA is TGTGCCAGCAGCGACAGATACGAGCAGTACTTC. It specifies CASSDRYEQYF.

The chain employs TRBV5-1 and TRBJ1-6; unclear D gene. Germline V gene sequence: CDR1 SGHRS, CDR2 YFSETQ. CDR3 size: 13 residues. V lost 4 bases and J 6 bases, leaving 8 bases between the germline ends. The CDR3 nucleotides read TGCGCCAGCAGCGCCAGGATTAATTCACCCCTCCACTTT. Translating it yields CASSARINSPLHF.

The count of this clone is one. The chain employs TRBV7-9 and TRBJ1-6; D is perhaps TRBD1 (5 bases). V dropped 1 base and J dropped 10 bases, with 11 bases sitting between them. The CDR3 spans 14 residues. CDR1 SEHNR and CDR2 FQNEAQ come from the germline V gene (reference sequence). CDR3 in amino acids: CASSLGGPRSPLHF. CDR3 in DNA: TGTGCCAGCAGCTTAGGGGGCCCCAGGTCACCCCTCCACTTT.

The chain employs TRBV28 and TRBJ2-7; 11 nucleotides agree with TRBD2. Germline V gene sequence: CDR1 MDHEN, CDR2 SYDVKM. The CDR3 contains 19 residues. V shed 7 bases and J 1 base; nucleotides not matched to a gene: 18. In DNA form, the CDR3 reads TGTGCCAGCATCCCTCGGGTGCAGATCCTAGCGGGGGGTTCCTACGAGCAGTACTTC. This gives the protein CASIPRVQILAGGSYEQYF.

The rearrangement uses TRBV7-8 and TRBJ1-2, with D perhaps matching TRBD1 (6 bases). This CDR3 comprises 14 residues. V gave up 5 bases and J gave up 7 bases, with 17 bases separating them. The V gene's germline CDR1 is SGHVS and CDR2 FQNEAQ. The CDR3 coding sequence is TGTGCCAGCAGCACACGGACAGCGACGGGTGGCTACACCTTC. It is translated as CASSTRTATGGYTF.